These T cell receptor beta chains were read from a single sample in a study of shared clonotypes between healthy human individuals. Measured with immunoSEQ multiplex PCR; TCRdb has only the in-frame clones, and not every one. The sample records roughly 2.5 million clones, around 94% being singletons. Sequenced sample: naive CD4+ T cells sorted from blood. These receptor sequences come from a man between 18 and 29 years old in good health. Each CDR3 is given with its conserved first and last residue. Size is omitted from some rows. Given values are once, few, many or a class for expanded clones.

V gene	clone size	J gene	CDR3 protein
TRBV6-5	-	TRBJ2-7	CASKTEYEQYF
TRBV6-5	-	TRBJ2-7	CASSPRQGGYEQYF
TRBV28	-	TRBJ2-1	CASGRDKTNEQFF
TRBV5-1	-	TRBJ1-6	CASSLAQGVSNSPLHF
TRBV9	-	TRBJ1-6	CASSVGDFGALHF
TRBV28	-	TRBJ1-2	CASSLVQIPGYTF
TRBV4-3	-	TRBJ2-3	CASSQGQGAIDTQYF
TRBV7-8	-	TRBJ1-2	CASSEDRGGGYTF
TRBV5-1	-	TRBJ1-2	CASSWDRGGGYTF
TRBV5-4	-	TRBJ2-1	CASTWGGSVEQFF
TRBV7-2	-	TRBJ2-4	CASSLYGAQNIQYF
TRBV25-1	-	TRBJ2-7	CASTSGQGPYEQYF
TRBV10-1	-	TRBJ2-2	CASSDSRLLSTGELFF
TRBV2	-	TRBJ1-1	CASGRGLNTEAFF
TRBV28	-	TRBJ2-5	CASSLDRGHGYF
TRBV27	-	TRBJ2-2	CASSTNTGELFF
TRBV30	-	TRBJ1-1	CAWRRNGALGAEAFF
TRBV10-3	-	TRBJ1-4	CATGLDRINEKLFF
TRBV6-5	-	TRBJ1-2	CASSYRNYGYTF
TRBV19	-	TRBJ1-1	CASSPGGGRNTEAFF
TRBV7-2	once	TRBJ1-1	CASSLSRVQMNTEAFF
TRBV27	-	TRBJ1-5	CASSLWAGGTGNQPQHF
TRBV28	-	TRBJ1-3	CASTPGGAGNTIYF
TRBV28	few	TRBJ2-5	CASSSTLPRTSGRARETQYF
TRBV13	few	TRBJ2-1	CASSSSSGGAYYNEQFF
TRBV7-2	-	TRBJ2-5	CASSPPYASGVETQYF
TRBV7-9	-	TRBJ2-5	CASSAGGWETQYF
TRBV6-1	-	TRBJ1-1	CASSVGVVTEAFF
TRBV5-1	-	TRBJ1-2	CASSLEGSYGYTF
TRBV4-3	-	TRBJ1-4	CASSRGDRENEKLFF
TRBV7-6	-	TRBJ2-7	CASSLSEVGMEQYF
TRBV30	once	TRBJ2-6	CAWSVGNSGANVLTF
TRBV7-9	-	TRBJ2-7	CASSSKRGLGPSEQYF
TRBV9	-	TRBJ2-7	CASSVGGTSGTYEQYF
TRBV2	-	TRBJ2-7	CASSLGVEEQYF
TRBV5-1	-	TRBJ2-1	CATGDGGGGNEQFF
TRBV21-1	-	TRBJ2-3	CASSKGGHRARTPDTQYF
TRBV7-6	few	TRBJ2-7	CASRGTSASEQYF
TRBV7-2	-	TRBJ2-2	CASSSGGSNTGELFF
TRBV4-1	-	TRBJ2-7	CASSQEVEGSQYF
TRBV9	-	TRBJ1-6	CASSPARQGGNSPLHF
TRBV28	-	TRBJ1-5	CASTLNPGQAPQHF
TRBV5-1	few	TRBJ2-7	CASSLGGTGGPSYEQYF
TRBV9	-	TRBJ2-7	CASSVDGYEQYF
TRBV18	-	TRBJ1-2	CASSLQQGSNYGYTF
TRBV7-3	-	TRBJ2-7	CASSLGPPYEQYF
TRBV7-2	-	TRBJ1-2	CASSPGVVSDGYTF
TRBV4-3	-	TRBJ2-2	CASSQDLSTGELFF
TRBV7-8	-	TRBJ2-5	CASSLVGWGAQETQYF
TRBV5-4	-	TRBJ2-7	CASSLSLGEYEQYF
TRBV5-4	-	TRBJ1-2	CASSPGSMLYGYTF
TRBV11-2	-	TRBJ2-2	CASSPPLRAANHTGELFF
TRBV11-2	-	TRBJ2-7	CASSRLGPTNEQYF
TRBV7-2	-	TRBJ1-5	CASSLAKGGNQPQHF